This paragraph reports one TCR beta chain. Repertoires were generated with immunoSEQ multiplex PCR, while TCRdb's copy carries only in-frame clones and drops some. Here the sample spans about 2.1 million clones, just under 95% being singletons. The data stem from a study of shared clonotypes between healthy human individuals. Selected positively for CCR7 and CD45RO-negative, naive CD8 cells excluded terminally differentiated effector memory CD45RA+ cells. The CDR3 runs 15 residues. Trimming took off 0 bases at V and 4 bases at J, with 14 bases between the two ends. Germline V gene lookup returns CDR1 SGHTS and CDR2 YDEGEE.

The chain has TRBV5-8 and TRBJ2-7; D remains ambiguous. The sequencing sample was made of naive CD8+ T cells from PBMCs. The origin of this receptor is a man younger than 35 in good health. Some clones in this sample may be carry-over from other donors' samples. Here the CDR3 reads CASSLVWQDDYEQYF. In nucleotides, the CDR3 is TGTGCCAGCAGCTTGGTCTGGCAGGATGATTACGAGCAGTACTTC.